Presented here are 3 T cell receptor beta chains from one specimen sequenced in a study of OX40 agonist ivuxolimab in advanced cancers. Method: immunoSEQ multiplex PCR; TCRdb's copy keeps in-frame clones and lacks some. The repertoire holds under 25,000 clones, with 84% as singletons. Specimen: CD4+ or CD8+ T cells sorted from blood, collected in a trial of the OX40 agonist ivuxolimab. These receptors were taken from an adult with an advanced solid tumor such as melanoma, head and neck, liver or kidney cancer.

The gene calls are TRBV7-9 and TRBJ2-5; the D call may be TRBD1 or TRBD2 (6 bases each). CDR3 length: 15 amino acids. CDR1 is SEHNR, CDR2 FQNEAQ, per germline (reference sequence). Trimming took 2 bases from V and 4 from J, leaving 14 bases between them. The CDR3 coding sequence is TGTGCCAGCAGCTTACCGGGGGCAGGGGCAGAGACCCAGTACTTC. It yields the protein CASSLPGAGAETQYF.

The J gene is TRBJ2-1, the V gene TRBV5-4; 8 bases fit TRBD2. V dropped 1 base and J dropped 7; count of bases not matched to a gene: 1. The CDR3 is 13 amino acids. CDR1 and CDR2 from the germline V gene are SGHNT and YYREEE (reference sequence). DNA of the CDR3: TGTGCCAGCAGCTTGCGACTAGCGAATGAGCAGTTCTTC. It yields the protein CASSLRLANEQFF.

This clone was seen once. This chain uses TRBV9 with TRBJ2-1, with 10 nucleotides matching TRBD2. CDR3 length equals 16 residues. In germline, CDR1 is SGDLS, CDR2 YYNGEE. V lost 0 bases, J lost 8 bases, and 8 bases stayed unmatched. CDR3 nucleotide sequence: TGTGCCAGCAGCGTAGGAACTAGCGGGATTGGTGATGAGCAGTTCTTC. This codes for CASSVGTSGIGDEQFF.